The entry below describes one T cell receptor (beta chain). Its target is unknown. Profiled with immunoSEQ multiplex PCR; TCRdb holds only in-frame clones, not every one. Of 170,000 or so clones detected, 65% to 70% appear once; the ten largest clones hold over 9.5%. The sample comes from a study of shared clonotypes between healthy human individuals. Findings and limits, study-wide: Only blood was sampled; tissue repertoires likely differ.

CDR3 length: 11 residues. The V and J ends lost 10 bases and 0 bases respectively, with 7 bases between them. V is TRBV23-1 and J is TRBJ2-7, with D unresolved. TRBV23-1 is an open reading frame, and its role is uncertain. The origin of this receptor is a man aged 25 to 40 in good health. What was sequenced was memory CD4+ T cells sorted from blood. Subset meaning: CD45RA-negative fraction. This chain's CDR3 is CATPYSYEQYF. The CDR3, as DNA: TGCGCCACCCCGTACTCCTACGAGCAGTACTTC.